The present entry profiles one T cell receptor (beta chain) with its context. Its matching antigen is unknown. Relative to the germline gene, one junction end is altered; a read error may explain this. The read is 3 residues too short to cover the CDR3 end, so that end is filled in from the germline J gene. Control and CVID samples contributed equal amounts of genomic DNA. Clones were read by immunoSEQ multiplex PCR, and TCRdb kept only the in-frame ones, dropping some. The sample yields 25,000 to 30,000 clones, without any singletons. Germline V gene data show CDR1 as KGHSH and CDR2 as LQKENI. This CDR3 is 14 amino acids long. The record originates from a study of T cell clonality in common variable immunodeficiency. Aged about 9 to 70 years, CVID subjects averaged approximately 38 years old. Study-wide findings and caveats: The cause of increased CVID clonality remains unclear without subpopulation sequencing. Reportedly, TCR beta sequences from common variable immunodeficiency showed fewer deletions and N-nucleotide insertions.

This clonotype was obtained from a human donor with common variable immunodeficiency. Material: peripheral blood mononuclear cells. The chain carries TRBV18 and TRBJ2-5; D remains ambiguous. The CDR3: CANSPGSLEETQYF. Incomplete CDR3 DNA: TGTGCCAACTCACCCGGGTCCCTGGAAGAGACC.